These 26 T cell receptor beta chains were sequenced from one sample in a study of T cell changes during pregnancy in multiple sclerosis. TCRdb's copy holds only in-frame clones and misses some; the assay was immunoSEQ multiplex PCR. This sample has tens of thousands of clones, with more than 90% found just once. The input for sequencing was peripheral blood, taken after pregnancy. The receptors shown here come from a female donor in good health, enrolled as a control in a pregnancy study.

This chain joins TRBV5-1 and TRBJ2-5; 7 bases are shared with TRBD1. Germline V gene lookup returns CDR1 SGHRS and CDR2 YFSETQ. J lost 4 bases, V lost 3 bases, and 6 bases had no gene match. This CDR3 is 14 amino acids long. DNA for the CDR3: TGCGCCAGCAGCTCTCAGGGGGTGGGAGAGACCCAGTACTTC. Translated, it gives CASSSQGVGETQYF.

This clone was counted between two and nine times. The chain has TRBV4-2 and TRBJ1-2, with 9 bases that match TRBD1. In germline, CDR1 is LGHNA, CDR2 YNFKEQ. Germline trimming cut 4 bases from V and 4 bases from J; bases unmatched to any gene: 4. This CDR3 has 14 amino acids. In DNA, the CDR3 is TGTGCCAGCAGCCTGGGACAGGGCGCCTATGGCTACACCTTC. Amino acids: CASSLGQGAYGYTF.

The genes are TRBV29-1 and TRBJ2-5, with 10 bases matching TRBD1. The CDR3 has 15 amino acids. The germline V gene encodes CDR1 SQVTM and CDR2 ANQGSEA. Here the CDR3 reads CSTRWGQGSQETQYF. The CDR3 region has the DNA TGCAGTACCCGCTGGGGACAGGGGTCCCAAGAGACCCAGTACTTC.

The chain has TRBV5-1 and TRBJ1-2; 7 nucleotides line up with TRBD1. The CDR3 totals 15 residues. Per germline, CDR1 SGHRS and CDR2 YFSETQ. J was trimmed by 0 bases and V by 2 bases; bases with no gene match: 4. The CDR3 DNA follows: TGCGCCAGCAGCTTACAGGGGTCGACTAACTATGGCTACACCTTC. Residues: CASSLQGSTNYGYTF.

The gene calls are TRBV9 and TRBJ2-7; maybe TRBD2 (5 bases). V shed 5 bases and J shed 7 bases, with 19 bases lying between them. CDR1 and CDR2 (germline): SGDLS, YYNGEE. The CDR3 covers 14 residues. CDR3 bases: TGTGCCAGCAGTCTAGGACTTGGCCTCGTAGAGCAGTACTTC. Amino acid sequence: CASSLGLGLVEQYF.

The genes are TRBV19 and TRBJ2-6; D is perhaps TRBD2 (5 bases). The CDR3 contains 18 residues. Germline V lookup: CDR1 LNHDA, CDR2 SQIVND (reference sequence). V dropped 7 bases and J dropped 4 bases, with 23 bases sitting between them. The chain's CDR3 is CASTLGARTKTGANVLTF. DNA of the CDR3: TGTGCCAGTACCCTGGGAGCTCGAACAAAAACAGGGGCCAACGTCCTGACTTTC.

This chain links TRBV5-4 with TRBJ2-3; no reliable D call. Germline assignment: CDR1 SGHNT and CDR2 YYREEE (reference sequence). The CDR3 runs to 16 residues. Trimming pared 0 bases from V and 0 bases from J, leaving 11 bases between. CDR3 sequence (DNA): TGTGCCAGCAGCTTGGCCTGGGTAGCTAGCACAGATACGCAGTATTTT. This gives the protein CASSLAWVASTDTQYF.

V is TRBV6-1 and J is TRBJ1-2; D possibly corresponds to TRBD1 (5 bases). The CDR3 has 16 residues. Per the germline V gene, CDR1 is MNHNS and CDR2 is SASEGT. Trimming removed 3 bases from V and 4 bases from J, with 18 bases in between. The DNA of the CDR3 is TGTGCCAGCAGTGATTGGGGGGTCGGCAAAGCCTATGGCTACACCTTC. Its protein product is CASSDWGVGKAYGYTF.

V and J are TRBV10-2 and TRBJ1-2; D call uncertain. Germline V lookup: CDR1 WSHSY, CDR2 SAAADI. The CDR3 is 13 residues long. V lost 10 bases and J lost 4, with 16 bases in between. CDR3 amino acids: CATLTDQAYGYTF. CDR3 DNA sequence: TGCGCCACCCTGACCGATCAGGCCTATGGCTACACCTTC.

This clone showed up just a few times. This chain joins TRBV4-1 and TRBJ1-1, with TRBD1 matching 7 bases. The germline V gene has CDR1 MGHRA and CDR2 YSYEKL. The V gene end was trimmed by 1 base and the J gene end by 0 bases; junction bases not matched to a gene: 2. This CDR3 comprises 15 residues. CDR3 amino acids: CASSQVDRVNTEAFF. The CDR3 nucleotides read TGCGCCAGCAGCCAAGTTGACAGGGTGAACACTGAAGCTTTCTTT.

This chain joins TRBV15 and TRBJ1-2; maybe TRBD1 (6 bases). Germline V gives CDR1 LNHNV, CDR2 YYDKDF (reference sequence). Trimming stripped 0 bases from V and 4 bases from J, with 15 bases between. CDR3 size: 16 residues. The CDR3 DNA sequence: TGTGCCACCAGCAGAGATCCCCGGGGGGCACCCTATGGCTACACCTTC. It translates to CATSRDPRGAPYGYTF.

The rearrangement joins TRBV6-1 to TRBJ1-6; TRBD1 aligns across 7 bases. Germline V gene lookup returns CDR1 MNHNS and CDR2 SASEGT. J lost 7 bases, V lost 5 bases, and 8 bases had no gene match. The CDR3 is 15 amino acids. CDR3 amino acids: CASSTGQAGNSPLHF. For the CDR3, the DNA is TGTGCCAGCAGTACCGGACAGGCGGGGAATTCACCCCTCCACTTT.

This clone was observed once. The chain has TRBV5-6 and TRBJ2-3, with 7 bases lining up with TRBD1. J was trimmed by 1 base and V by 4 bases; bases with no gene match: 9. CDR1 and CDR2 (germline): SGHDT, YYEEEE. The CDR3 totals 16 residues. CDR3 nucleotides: TGTGCCAGCAGCCCGATAACAGGGGCCCGCACAGATACGCAGTATTTT. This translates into CASSPITGARTDTQYF.

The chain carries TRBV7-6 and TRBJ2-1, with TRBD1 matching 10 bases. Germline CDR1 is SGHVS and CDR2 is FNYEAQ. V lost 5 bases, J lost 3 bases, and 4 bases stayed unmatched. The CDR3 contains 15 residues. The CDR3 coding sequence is TGTGCCAGCAGCCCCGGGACAGGGGACTACAATGAGCAGTTCTTC. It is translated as CASSPGTGDYNEQFF.

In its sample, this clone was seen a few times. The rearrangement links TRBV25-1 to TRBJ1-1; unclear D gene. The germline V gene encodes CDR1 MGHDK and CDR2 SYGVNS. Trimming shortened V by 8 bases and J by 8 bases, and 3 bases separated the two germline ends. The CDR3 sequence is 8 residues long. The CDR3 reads CASLEAFF. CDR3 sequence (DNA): TGTGCCAGCCTCGAAGCTTTCTTT.

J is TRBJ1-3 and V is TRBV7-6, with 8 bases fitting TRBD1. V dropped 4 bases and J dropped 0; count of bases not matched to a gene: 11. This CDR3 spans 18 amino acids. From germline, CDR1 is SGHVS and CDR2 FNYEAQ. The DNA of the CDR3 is TGTGCCAGCAGCTCCGATCCTGGACAGGGTGGCTCTGGAAACACCATATATTTT. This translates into CASSSDPGQGGSGNTIYF. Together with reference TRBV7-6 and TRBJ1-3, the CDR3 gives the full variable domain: GAGVSQSPRYKVTKRGQDVALRCDPISGHVSLYWYRQALGQGPEFLTYFNYEAQQDKSGLPNDRFSAERPEGSISTLTIQRTEQRDSAMYRCASSSDPGQGGSGNTIYFGEGSWLTVV.

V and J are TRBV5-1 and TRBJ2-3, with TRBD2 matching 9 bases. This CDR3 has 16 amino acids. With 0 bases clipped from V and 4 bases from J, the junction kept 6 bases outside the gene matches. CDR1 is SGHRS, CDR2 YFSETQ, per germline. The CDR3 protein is CASSLAPSGAADTQYF. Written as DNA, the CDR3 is TGCGCCAGCAGCTTGGCACCTAGCGGGGCGGCAGATACGCAGTATTTT.

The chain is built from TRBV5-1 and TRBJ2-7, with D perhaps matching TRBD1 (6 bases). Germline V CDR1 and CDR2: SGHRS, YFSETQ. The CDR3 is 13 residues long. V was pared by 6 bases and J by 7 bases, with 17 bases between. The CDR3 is CASTPQTGNEQYF. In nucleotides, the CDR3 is TGCGCCAGCACCCCCCAAACAGGGAATGAGCAGTACTTC.

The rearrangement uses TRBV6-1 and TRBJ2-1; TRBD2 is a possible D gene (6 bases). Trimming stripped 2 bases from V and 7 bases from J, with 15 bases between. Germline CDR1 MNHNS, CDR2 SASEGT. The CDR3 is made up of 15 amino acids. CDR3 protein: CASSEWGDGYNEQFF. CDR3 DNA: TGTGCCAGCAGTGAATGGGGGGACGGTTATAATGAGCAGTTCTTC.

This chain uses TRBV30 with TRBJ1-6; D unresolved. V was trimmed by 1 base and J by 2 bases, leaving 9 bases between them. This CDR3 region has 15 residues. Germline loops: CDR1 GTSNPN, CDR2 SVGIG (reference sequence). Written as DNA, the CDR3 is TGTGCCTGGAGTGAAGTTTGGCCCTATAATTCACCCCTCCACTTT. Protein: CAWSEVWPYNSPLHF.

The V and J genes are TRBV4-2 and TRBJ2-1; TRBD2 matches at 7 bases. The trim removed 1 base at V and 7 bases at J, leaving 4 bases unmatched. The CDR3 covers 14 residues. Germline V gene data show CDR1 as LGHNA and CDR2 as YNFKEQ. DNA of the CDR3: TGTGCCAGCAGCCAAGGGGAGGGGTTGAATGAGCAGTTCTTC. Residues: CASSQGEGLNEQFF.

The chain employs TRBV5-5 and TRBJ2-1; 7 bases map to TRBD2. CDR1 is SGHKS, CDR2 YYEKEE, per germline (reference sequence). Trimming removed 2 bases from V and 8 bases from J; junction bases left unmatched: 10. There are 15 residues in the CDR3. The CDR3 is CASSLDNGRKDEQFF. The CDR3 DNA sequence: TGTGCCAGCAGCTTAGATAACGGGAGGAAAGATGAGCAGTTCTTC.

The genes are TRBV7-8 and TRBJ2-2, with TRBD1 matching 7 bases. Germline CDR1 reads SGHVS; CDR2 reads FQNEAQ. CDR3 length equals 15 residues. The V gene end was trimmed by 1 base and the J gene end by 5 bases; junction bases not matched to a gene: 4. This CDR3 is CASSLGQGDTGELFF. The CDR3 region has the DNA TGTGCCAGCAGCTTAGGACAGGGAGATACCGGGGAGCTGTTTTTT.

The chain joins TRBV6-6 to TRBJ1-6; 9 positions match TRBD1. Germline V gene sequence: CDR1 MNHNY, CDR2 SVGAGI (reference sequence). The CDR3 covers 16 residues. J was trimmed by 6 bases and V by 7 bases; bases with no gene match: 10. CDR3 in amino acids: CASIPSGTGINSPLHF. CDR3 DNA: TGTGCCAGCATTCCTTCCGGGACAGGGATTAATTCACCCCTCCACTTT.

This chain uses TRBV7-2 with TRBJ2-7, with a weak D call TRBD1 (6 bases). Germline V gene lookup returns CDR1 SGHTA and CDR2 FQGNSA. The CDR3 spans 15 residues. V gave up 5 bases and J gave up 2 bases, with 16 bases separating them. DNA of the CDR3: TGTGCCAGCAGCCCCAGGACAGACCAAACCTACGAGCAGTACTTC. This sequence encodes CASSPRTDQTYEQYF.

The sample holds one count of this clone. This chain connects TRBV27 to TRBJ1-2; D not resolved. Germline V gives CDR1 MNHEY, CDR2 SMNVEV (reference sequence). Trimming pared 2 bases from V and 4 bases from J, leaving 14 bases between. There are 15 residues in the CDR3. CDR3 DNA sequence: TGTGCCAGCAGTTTAGGAGGGTCTGAAGTCTATGGCTACACCTTC. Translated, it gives CASSLGGSEVYGYTF.